This T cell receptor (beta chain) was recovered during a study of T-cell reconstitution after alpha-beta-depleted transplantation in children. A few counts support this clonotype. The CDR3 runs 15 residues. Germline CDR1 and CDR2: SSHAT and FNYEAQ (reference sequence). The ends lost 5 bases at V and 5 bases at J; junction bases unmatched: 9. Preparation of the TCRbeta library used unique molecular identifiers. TCRdb passed the PCR reads through MiXCR, listing each CDR3 protein once. The repertoire has 200,000 to 250,000 distinct CDR3 sequences, roughly 9% of them found once; the top ten carry around 6.2%.

The source is a human donor who donated a stem cell graft to a child with acute lymphoblastic leukemia. The chain carries TRBV7-7 and TRBJ2-5; 9 nucleotides align to TRBD2. The material sequenced was PBMCs from the stem cell graft donor, taken from the stem cell graft. The CDR3 bases are TGTGCCAGCAGCGTCGGGACTAGCAGGGGGGAGACCCAGTACTTC. The encoded protein is CASSVGTSRGETQYF.